This T cell receptor (beta chain) was obtained from a study of beta chain features in type 1 diabetes. The germline gives CDR1 SNHLY, CDR2 FYNNEI. With 0 bases removed from V and 6 bases from J, the gap between germline ends came to 9 bases. This CDR3 contains 14 residues. In this sample, this clone turned up a few times. Expressed TCRB transcripts were sequenced because the isolated RNA had all been reverse transcribed beforehand. Assay: immunoSEQ multiplex PCR; the TCRdb copy retains only in-frame clones and omits some. Seen here are 970,000 or so clones, 17% observed once, and the top ten hold roughly 0.025%.

V usage is TRBV2 and J usage is TRBJ2-1, with D hard to call. Source material: naive CD4+ T cells from blood. The receptor's source is a woman in her late teens or twenties in good health. CDR3 sequence (DNA): TGTGCCAGCAGTGAAGCGTTAAACCCCAATGAGCAGTTCTTC. Its protein is CASSEALNPNEQFF. Drawing the rest from reference TRBV2 and TRBJ2-1, the complete variable domain is EPEVTQTPSHQVTQMGQEVILRCVPISNHLYFYWYRQILGQKVEFLVSFYNNEISEKSEIFDDQFSVERPDGSNFTLKIRSTKLEDSAMYFCASSEALNPNEQFFGPGTRLTVL.